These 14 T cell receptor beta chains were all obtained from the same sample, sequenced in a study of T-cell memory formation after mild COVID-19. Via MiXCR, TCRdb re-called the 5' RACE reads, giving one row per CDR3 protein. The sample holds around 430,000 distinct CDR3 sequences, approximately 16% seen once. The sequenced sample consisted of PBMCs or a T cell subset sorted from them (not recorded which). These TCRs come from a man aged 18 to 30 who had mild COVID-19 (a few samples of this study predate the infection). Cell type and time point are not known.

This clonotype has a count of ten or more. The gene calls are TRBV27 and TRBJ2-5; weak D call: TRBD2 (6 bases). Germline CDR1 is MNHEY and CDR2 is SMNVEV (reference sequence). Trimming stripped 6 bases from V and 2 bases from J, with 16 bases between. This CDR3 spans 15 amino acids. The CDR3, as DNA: TGTGCCAGCAGCGGAGGGAAGTGGGTTCAAGAGACCCAGTACTTC. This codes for CASSGGKWVQETQYF.

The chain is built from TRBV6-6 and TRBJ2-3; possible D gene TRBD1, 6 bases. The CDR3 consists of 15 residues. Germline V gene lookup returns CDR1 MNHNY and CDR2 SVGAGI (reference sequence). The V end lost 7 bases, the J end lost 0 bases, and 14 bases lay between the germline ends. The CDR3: CASNPGTSSTDTQYF. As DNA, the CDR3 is TGTGCCAGCAACCCCGGGACATCTAGCACAGATACGCAGTATTTT.

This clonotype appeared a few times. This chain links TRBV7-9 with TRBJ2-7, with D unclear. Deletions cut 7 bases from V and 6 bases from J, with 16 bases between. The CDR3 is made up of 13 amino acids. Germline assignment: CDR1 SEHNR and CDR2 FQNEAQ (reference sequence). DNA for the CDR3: TGTGCCAGCAACTCCCATCCCCCCGGCGAGCAGTACTTC. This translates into CASNSHPPGEQYF.

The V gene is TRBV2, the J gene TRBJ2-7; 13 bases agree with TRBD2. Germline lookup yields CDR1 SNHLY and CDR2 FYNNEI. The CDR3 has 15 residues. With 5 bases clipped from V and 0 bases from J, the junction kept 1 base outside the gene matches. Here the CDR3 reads CASSRLAGGSYEQYF. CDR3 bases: TGTGCCAGCAGTAGACTAGCGGGGGGCTCCTACGAGCAGTACTTC. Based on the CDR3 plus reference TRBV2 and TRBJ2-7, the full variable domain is EPEVTQTPSHQVTQMGQEVILRCVPISNHLYFYWYRQILGQKVEFLVSFYNNEISEKSEIFDDQFSVERPDGSNFTLKIRSTKLEDSAMYFCASSRLAGGSYEQYFGPGTRLTVT.

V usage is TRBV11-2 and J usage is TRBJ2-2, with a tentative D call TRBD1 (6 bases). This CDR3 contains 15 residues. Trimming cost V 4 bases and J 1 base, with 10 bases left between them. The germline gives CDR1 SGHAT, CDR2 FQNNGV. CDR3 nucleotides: TGTGCCAGCAGCTGGGGGACACTGAACACCGGGGAGCTGTTTTTT. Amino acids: CASSWGTLNTGELFF.

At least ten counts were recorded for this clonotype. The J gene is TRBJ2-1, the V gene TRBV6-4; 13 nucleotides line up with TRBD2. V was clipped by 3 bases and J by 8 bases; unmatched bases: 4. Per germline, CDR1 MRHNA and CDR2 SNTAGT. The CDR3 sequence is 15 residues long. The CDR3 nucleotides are TGTGCCAGCAGTGAGACTAGCGGGGGGTACGATGAGCAGTTCTTC. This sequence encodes CASSETSGGYDEQFF.

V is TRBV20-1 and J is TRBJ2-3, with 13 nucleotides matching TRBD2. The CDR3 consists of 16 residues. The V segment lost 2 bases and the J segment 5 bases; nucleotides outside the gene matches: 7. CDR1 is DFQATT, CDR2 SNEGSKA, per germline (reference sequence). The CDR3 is CSARPTSGGAKDTQYF. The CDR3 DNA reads TGCAGTGCTAGACCCACTAGCGGGGGGGCCAAAGATACGCAGTATTTT.

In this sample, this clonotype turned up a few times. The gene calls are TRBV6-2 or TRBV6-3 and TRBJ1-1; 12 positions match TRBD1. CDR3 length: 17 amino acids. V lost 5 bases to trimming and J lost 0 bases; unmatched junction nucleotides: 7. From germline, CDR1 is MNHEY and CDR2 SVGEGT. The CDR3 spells CASSPRGQGAMNTEAFF. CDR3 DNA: TGTGCCAGCAGTCCAAGGGGACAGGGGGCGATGAACACTGAAGCTTTCTTT.

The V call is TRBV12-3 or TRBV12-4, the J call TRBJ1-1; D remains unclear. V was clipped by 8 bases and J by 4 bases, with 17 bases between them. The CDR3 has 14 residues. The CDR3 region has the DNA TGTGCCAGCTCCCTGGGCAGTTTCTTCACTGAAGCTTTCTTT. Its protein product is CASSLGSFFTEAFF.

CDR3 nucleotide sequence: TGTGCCACCAGCAGAGATTTTTTGGCTCCTGAAGCTTTCTTT. Its protein is CATSRDFLAPEAFF. This chain links TRBV15 with TRBJ1-1; D is uncertain. CDR1 and CDR2 from the germline V gene are LNHNV and YYDKDF (reference sequence). V shed 0 bases and J shed 6 bases, with 11 bases lying between them. The CDR3 loop spans 14 amino acids.

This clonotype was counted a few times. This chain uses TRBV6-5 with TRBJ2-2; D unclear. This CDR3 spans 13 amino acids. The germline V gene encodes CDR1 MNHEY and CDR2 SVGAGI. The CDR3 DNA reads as TGTGCGAAGTCCTGGACCAACACCGGGGAGCTGTTTTTT. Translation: CAKSWTNTGELFF.

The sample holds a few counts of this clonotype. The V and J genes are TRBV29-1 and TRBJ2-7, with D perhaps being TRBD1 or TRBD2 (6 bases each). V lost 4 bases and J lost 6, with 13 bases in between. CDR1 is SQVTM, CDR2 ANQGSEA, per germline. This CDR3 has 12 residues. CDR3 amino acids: CSVVGGLGEQYF. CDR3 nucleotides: TGCAGCGTTGTTGGGGGGCTCGGCGAGCAGTACTTC.

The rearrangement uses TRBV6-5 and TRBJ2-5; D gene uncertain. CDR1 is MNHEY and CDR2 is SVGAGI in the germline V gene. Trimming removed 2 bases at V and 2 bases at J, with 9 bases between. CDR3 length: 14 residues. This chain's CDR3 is CASSYRWGQETQYF. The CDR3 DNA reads TGTGCCAGCAGTTACCGCTGGGGTCAAGAGACCCAGTACTTC.

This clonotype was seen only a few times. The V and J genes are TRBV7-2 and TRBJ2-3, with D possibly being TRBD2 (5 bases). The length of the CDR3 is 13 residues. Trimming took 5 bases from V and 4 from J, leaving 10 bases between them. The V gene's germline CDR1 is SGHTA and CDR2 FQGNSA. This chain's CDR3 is CASSGRVADTQYF. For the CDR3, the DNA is TGTGCCAGCAGCGGGCGGGTGGCAGATACGCAGTATTTT.